This T cell receptor beta chain emerged from a study of T cells in Graves' hyperthyroidism and ophthalmopathy (dated 2019 in TCRdb). As for the study more broadly: Peripheral blood samples were taken at initial diagnosis, before any treatment was given. A discovery cohort of 95 to 100 patients, about 40 with Graves' ophthalmopathy and approximately 55 with stable Graves' hyperthyroidism, was used to find distinguishing TCR V-J signatures. Prospective prediction of ophthalmopathy was tested in an independent validation cohort of 18 hyperthyroidism patients and 15 to 17 patients who later progressed to ophthalmopathy. The roughly 91 discovery patients were randomly divided into training and test sets at a 7:3 ratio. The study also compared thyroid tissue and blood T-cell repertoires from five or six Graves' hyperthyroidism patients. Once sampling was done, hyperthyroidism patients were given methimazole at a starting dose of 30 mg daily, whereas ophthalmopathy patients were given high-dose intravenous methylprednisolone. According to the paper, TCR Vbeta CDR3 sequencing was carried out on about 140 peripheral blood samples, which came from fewer than 50 ophthalmopathy, 80 or so hyperthyroidism and roughly 17 progressor patients. Overall study results and their limits: Sample size was not statistically predetermined, and blinding of investigators to group allocation was not performed. In validation, the model predicted progression to ophthalmopathy a median of about 6.8 months before onset, with 70% to 71% sensitivity and roughly 72% specificity. A model built on a 13 V-J signature distinguished ophthalmopathy from stable hyperthyroidism, reaching around 90% sensitivity and about 81% specificity in cross-validation and 80%/75% in testing. Blood samples also contained most of the expanded thyroid clonotypes (frequency above 0.001), which suggests that blood repertoires may reflect thyroid immune responses.

The CDR1 and CDR2 encoded by the germline V gene (reference sequence) are DFQATT and SNEGSKA. A distance of 12 bases separates the germline ends of V and J, which lose 0 bases and 0 bases respectively. Inclusive of the bounding cysteine and phenylalanine, the CDR3 is 16 residues long. Only the CDR3 DNA stays, 48 bases, in frame from base 1. In this sample, this clonotype turned up a few times. The target of this receptor is not known. Base qualities are not provided; no much larger clone lies one nucleotide away. The TCR beta CDR3 regions were amplified from RNA transcripts. The first round of RT-PCR for the TCR CDR3 was performed with the HTBI primer set and the Qiagen OneStep RT-PCR kit. Libraries were constructed in a second round of multiplex PCR, after which size selection and purification were carried out. Paired-end sequencing of the libraries was performed with 100 bp reads on an Illumina HiSeq2000. The paper's processing steps were these. SOAPnuke was used to process the raw data, with reads discarded if the reads contained adapters or uncalled bases, had a mean Phred below 15, or lacked an exact constant-primer or identifier match. High-quality paired reads were merged with COPE v1.2.5, and unique nucleotide sequences were defined as clonotypes. Clonotypes were aligned to IMGT TRBV, TRBD and TRBJ reference segments using MiTCR v1.1. Analysis was restricted to V-J combinations with a frequency above 0.0001, which covered 99.2% of repertoires. The TCS score was defined as the ratio of F50 (clonal expansion) to E x V (chaos), calculated using BLOSUM62-based TCRdist between CDR3 peptides within each V-J. Welch's t-statistics and random forest reduced fewer than 550 V-J features to 10 to 15, which were used in a naive Bayes classifier (R e1071). In TCRdb, the public reads were trimmed at Q25 with fastp and aligned with MiXCR, with productive beta chains retained. Each record represents a unique CDR3 protein, reported with the most common genes and DNA among its rows. For this entry, the V and J calls and clone size follow TCRdb and not the study's own pipeline. Here the sample has more than 650,000 distinct CDR3 sequences; about 14% occur a single time. The top ten hold about 9.4% of the sample.

A patient counted as having stable Graves' hyperthyroidism if no progression to ophthalmopathy occurred over 18 months of follow-up. The hyperthyroidism patients were between 18 and 65 years old and newly diagnosed, with a disease duration of less than 2 months. The study excluded patients with uncontrolled infections, other autoimmune diseases, pregnancy or lactation. Clinical symptoms, serum thyroxine and TRAb, thyroid ultrasound, and orbital computed tomography formed the basis for the diagnoses. Ficoll-Paque density gradient centrifugation was used to isolate PBMCs from 8 to 10 ml of fresh peripheral blood. Total RNA was extracted using Trizol reagent, and RNA quality was assessed on an Agilent 2100 Bioanalyzer.

The chain was built from TRBV20-1 and TRBJ2-4, with TRBD1 as a weak D call on 5 bases. The sequence derives from a woman between 18 and 29 years old with Graves' hyperthyroidism. The sample consisted of blood. In nucleotides, the sequence is TGCAGTGCTAGAGATGGGGCAACCCTAGCCAAAAACATTCAGTACTTC. Translated, this gives CSARDGATLAKNIQYF.